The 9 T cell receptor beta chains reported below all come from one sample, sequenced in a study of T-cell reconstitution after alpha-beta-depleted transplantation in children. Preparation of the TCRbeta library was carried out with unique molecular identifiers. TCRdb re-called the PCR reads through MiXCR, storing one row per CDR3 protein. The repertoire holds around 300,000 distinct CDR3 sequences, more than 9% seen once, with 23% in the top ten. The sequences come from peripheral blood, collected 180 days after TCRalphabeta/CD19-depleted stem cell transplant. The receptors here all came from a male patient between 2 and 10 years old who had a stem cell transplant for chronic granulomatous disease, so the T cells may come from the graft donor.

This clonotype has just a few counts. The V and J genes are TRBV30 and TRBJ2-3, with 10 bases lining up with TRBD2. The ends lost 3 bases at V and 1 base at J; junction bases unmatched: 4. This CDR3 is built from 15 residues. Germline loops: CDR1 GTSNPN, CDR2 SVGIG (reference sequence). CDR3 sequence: CAWSRLAGGTDTQYF. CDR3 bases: TGTGCCTGGAGCCGACTAGCGGGTGGCACAGATACGCAGTATTTT.

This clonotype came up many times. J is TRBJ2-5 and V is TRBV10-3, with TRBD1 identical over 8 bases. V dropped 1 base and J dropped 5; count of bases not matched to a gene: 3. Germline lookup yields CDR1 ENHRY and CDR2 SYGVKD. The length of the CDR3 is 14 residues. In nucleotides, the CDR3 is TGTGCCATCAGTGAGTTGGACAGGGCGGAGACCCAGTACTTC. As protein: CAISELDRAETQYF.

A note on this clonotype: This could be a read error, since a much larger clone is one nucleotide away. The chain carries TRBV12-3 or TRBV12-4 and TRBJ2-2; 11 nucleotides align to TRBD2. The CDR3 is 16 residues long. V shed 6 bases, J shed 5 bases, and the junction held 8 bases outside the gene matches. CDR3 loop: CASRSRLAGITGELFF. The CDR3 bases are TGTGCCAGCAGGAGCCGACTAGCGGGAATAACCGGGGAGCTGTTTTTT.

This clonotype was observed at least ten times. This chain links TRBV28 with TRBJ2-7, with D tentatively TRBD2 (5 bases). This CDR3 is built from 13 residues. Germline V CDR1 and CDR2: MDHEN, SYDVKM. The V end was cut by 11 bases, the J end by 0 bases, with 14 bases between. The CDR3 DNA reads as TGTGCCGCAACCAGAGGGAGCTCCTACGAGCAGTACTTC. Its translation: CAATRGSSYEQYF.

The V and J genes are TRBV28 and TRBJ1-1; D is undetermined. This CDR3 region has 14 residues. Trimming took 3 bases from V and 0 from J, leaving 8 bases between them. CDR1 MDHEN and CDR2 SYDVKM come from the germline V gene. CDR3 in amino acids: CASSFSDMNTEAFF. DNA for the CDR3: TGTGCCAGCAGTTTTTCCGACATGAACACTGAAGCTTTCTTT.

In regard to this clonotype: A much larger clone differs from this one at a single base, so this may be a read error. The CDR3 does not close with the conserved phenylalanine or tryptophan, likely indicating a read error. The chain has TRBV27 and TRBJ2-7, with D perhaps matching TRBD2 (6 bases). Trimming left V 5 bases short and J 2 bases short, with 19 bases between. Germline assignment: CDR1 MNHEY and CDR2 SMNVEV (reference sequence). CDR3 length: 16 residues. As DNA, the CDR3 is TGTGCCAGCAGTCTACGAAGAGTAGCGGTACCCTACGAGCAGTACATC. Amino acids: CASSLRRVAVPYEQYI.

The CDR3 DNA sequence: TGTACCATCAGTCTCCTCCAGGGCCTAGCGGGAGGGCAAGAGACCCAGTACTTC. Its translation: CTISLLQGLAGGQETQYF. The chain is built from TRBV3-1 and TRBJ2-5, with 12 nucleotides matching TRBD2. The CDR3 runs 18 residues. Germline V CDR1 and CDR2: LGHDT, YNNKEL (reference sequence).

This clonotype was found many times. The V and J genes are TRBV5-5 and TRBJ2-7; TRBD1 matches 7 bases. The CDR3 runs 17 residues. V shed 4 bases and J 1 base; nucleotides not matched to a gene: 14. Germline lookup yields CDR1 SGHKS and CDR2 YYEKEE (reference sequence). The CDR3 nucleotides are TGTGCCAGCAGCATAACCTGGACAGGCTTATATTCCTACGAGCAGTACTTC. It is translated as CASSITWTGLYSYEQYF. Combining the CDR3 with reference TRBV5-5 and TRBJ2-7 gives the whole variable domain DAGVTQSPTHLIKTRGQQVTLRCSPISGHKSVSWYQQVLGQGPQFIFQYYEKEERGRGNFPDRFSARQFPNYSSELNVNALLLGDSALYLCASSITWTGLYSYEQYFGPGTRLTVT.

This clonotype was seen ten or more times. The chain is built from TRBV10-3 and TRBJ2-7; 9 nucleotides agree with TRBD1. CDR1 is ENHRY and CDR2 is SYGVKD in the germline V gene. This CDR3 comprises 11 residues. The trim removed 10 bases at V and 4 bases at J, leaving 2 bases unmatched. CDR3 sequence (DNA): TGTGCCACCGGGACAGGGTACGAGCAGTACTTC. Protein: CATGTGYEQYF.